These 22 T cell receptor beta chains share one sample of origin, sequenced in a study of low-dose radiotherapy and immunotherapy resistance in tumors. TRAV- and TRBV-specific primers were used for first-strand cDNA, which covered alpha and beta chains. TCR amplification involved 15 to 20 PCR cycles with a constant-region primer and V-primer adapter. TCRdb re-analysed the reads in MiXCR, keeping a single row per CDR3 protein. The sample lists tens of thousands of distinct CDR3 sequences, around 30% occurring once. Described time point: before trial treatment. This specimen consisted of PBMCs, obtained before treatment. Source of these receptors: a female donor with ovarian cancer.

The chain links TRBV28 to TRBJ2-3; D unclear. This CDR3 region has 15 residues. Trimming took off 5 bases at V and 2 bases at J, with 14 bases between the two ends. CDR1 is MDHEN, CDR2 SYDVKM, per germline. The CDR3 DNA reads TGTGCCAGCAGTATCCCGGGTGGTGTCACAGATACGCAGTATTTT. Protein product: CASSIPGGVTDTQYF.

At least ten counts were recorded for this clonotype. V is TRBV9 and J is TRBJ2-7; D is unclear. Germline V gene lookup returns CDR1 SGDLS and CDR2 YYNGEE. With 4 bases removed from V and 0 bases from J, the gap between germline ends came to 8 bases. This CDR3 region has 13 residues. CDR3 nucleotides: TGTGCCAGCAGCACTGGAAGCTCCTACGAGCAGTACTTC. It specifies CASSTGSSYEQYF.

The chain combines TRBV4-1 with TRBJ2-7, with no clear D. The CDR3 is 15 residues long. V was pared by 0 bases and J by 2 bases, with 11 bases between. Germline assignment: CDR1 MGHRA and CDR2 YSYEKL. CDR3 amino acids: CASSQDSPSTYEQYF. In nucleotides, the CDR3 is TGCGCCAGCAGCCAAGATAGTCCCTCAACCTACGAGCAGTACTTC.

This clonotype was seen at least ten times. The genes are TRBV7-9 and TRBJ2-7; 7 bases are shared with TRBD1. Germline V CDR1 and CDR2: SEHNR, FQNEAQ (reference sequence). The V gene end was trimmed by 1 base and the J gene end by 3 bases; junction bases not matched to a gene: 6. This CDR3 spans 15 amino acids. The CDR3: CASSLEQGFLYEQYF. CDR3 bases: TGTGCCAGCAGCTTAGAACAGGGGTTCCTCTACGAGCAGTACTTC.

This clonotype was seen repeatedly, ten times or more. This sequence joins TRBV21-1 and TRBJ1-5; the table calls TRBD1, which could not be checked here. TRBV21-1 has pseudogene status. The CDR3 extends over 19 amino acids. In DNA, the CDR3 is TGTGCCAGCAGCAATTGGGAAACCGGGACACCCCCGTTGAGGCAGCCCCAGCATTTT. It translates to CASSNWETGTPPLRQPQHF.

The chain is built from TRBV11-2 and TRBJ2-1; 8 positions agree with TRBD1. The germline CDR1 and CDR2 sequences are SGHAT and FQNNGV. There are 17 residues in the CDR3. Trimming at V came to 6 bases and at J to 6 bases, leaving 16 bases not matched to a gene. The CDR3 loop reads CASRPNRQGNFPNEQFF. In nucleotides, the CDR3 is TGTGCCAGCAGACCGAACAGACAGGGGAACTTCCCCAATGAGCAGTTCTTC. Drawing the rest from reference TRBV11-2 and TRBJ2-1, the complete variable domain is EAGVAQSPRYKIIEKRQSVAFWCNPISGHATLYWYQQILGQGPKLLIQFQNNGVVDDSQLPKDRFSAERLKGVDSTLKIQPAKLEDSAVYLCASRPNRQGNFPNEQFFGPGTRLTVL.

V and J are TRBV12-3 or TRBV12-4 and TRBJ1-5; weak D call: TRBD1 (6 bases). The germline V and J ends were trimmed by 4 bases and 4 bases, with 11 bases remaining between them. The CDR3 covers 14 residues. CDR3 in amino acids: CASSYRASNQPQHF. The CDR3 DNA reads TGTGCCAGCAGTTACAGGGCTTCAAATCAGCCCCAGCATTTT.

Many counts were recorded for this clonotype. V gene TRBV5-1 combines with J gene TRBJ2-3; the match to TRBD1 covers 9 bases. Germline CDR1 SGHRS, CDR2 YFSETQ. With V trimmed by 4 bases and J by 3 bases, 9 bases remained unmatched. This CDR3 is built from 16 residues. CDR3 nucleotide sequence: TGCGCCAGCAGCCCCCCGGGACAGGGAGTAACAGATACGCAGTATTTT. Protein sequence: CASSPPGQGVTDTQYF.

This clonotype occurred many times. This rearrangement joins TRBV11-3 to TRBJ2-2, with 9 bases that match TRBD2. CDR1 is SGHNT and CDR2 is YENEEA in the germline V gene. The CDR3 sequence is 16 residues long. Trimming cost V 5 bases and J 1 base; bases outside gene matches: 5. In DNA form, the CDR3 reads TGTGCCAGCAGCCCGAAAGCGGGAGGGAACACCGGGGAGCTGTTTTTT. Amino acid sequence: CASSPKAGGNTGELFF.

The genes are TRBV5-1 and TRBJ1-1, with D perhaps matching TRBD1 (5 bases). Per germline, CDR1 SGHRS and CDR2 YFSETQ. The CDR3 totals 15 residues. V was trimmed by 4 bases and J by 0 bases, leaving 13 bases between them. CDR3 in amino acids: CASSMHAGVNTEAFF. The CDR3 DNA sequence: TGCGCCAGCAGCATGCACGCGGGGGTGAACACTGAAGCTTTCTTT. Using reference TRBV5-1 and TRBJ1-1 for the parts outside the CDR3, the full variable domain is KAGVTQTPRYLIKTRGQQVTLSCSPISGHRSVSWYQQTPGQGLQFLFEYFSETQRNKGNFPGRFSGRQFSNSRSEMNVSTLELGDSALYLCASSMHAGVNTEAFFGQGTRLTVV.

The table lists this clonotype with many counts. The chain employs TRBV6-8 and TRBJ2-7; 7 nucleotides line up with TRBD1. Germline CDR1 and CDR2: MNHGY and SAAAGT. The J segment lost 3 bases and the V segment lost 3 bases, leaving 14 bases of the junction unmatched. The CDR3 is 17 amino acids. This CDR3 is CASSYMGGTEIIYEQYF. The DNA of the CDR3 is TGTGCCAGCAGTTATATGGGTGGGACAGAGATCATCTACGAGCAGTACTTC.

The V call is TRBV10-3, the J call TRBJ1-1, with D perhaps matching TRBD1 (6 bases). This CDR3 comprises 16 residues. Germline V lookup: CDR1 ENHRY, CDR2 SYGVKD. V was clipped by 3 bases and J by 5 bases, with 19 bases between them. The CDR3 DNA follows: TGTGCCATCAGTGACTTCGGGGCCAGGGGTGAAACTGAAGCTTTCTTT. Amino acids: CAISDFGARGETEAFF.

The V and J genes are TRBV6-8 and TRBJ1-1; 8 positions agree with TRBD1. This CDR3 has 13 residues. Germline V CDR1 and CDR2: MNHGY, SAAAGT. The V gene end was trimmed by 10 bases and the J gene end by 0 bases; junction bases not matched to a gene: 4. The CDR3 here is CATRQGLNTEAFF. In DNA, the CDR3 is TGTGCCACCCGACAGGGGTTGAACACTGAAGCTTTCTTT.

This chain joins TRBV6-2 or TRBV6-3 and TRBJ2-1; 10 bases are shared with TRBD2. Germline values: CDR1 MNHEY, CDR2 SVGEGT. J lost 8 bases, V lost 7 bases, and 8 bases had no gene match. The CDR3 has 14 amino acids. In DNA, the CDR3 is TGTGCCAGCAAAGCGGGAGGGCCGAAGGATGAGCAGTTCTTC. Translating it yields CASKAGGPKDEQFF.

This chain uses TRBV9 with TRBJ2-3; no clear D gene. V lost 3 bases to trimming and J lost 5 bases, with 13 bases between them. There are 14 residues in the CDR3. The V gene's germline CDR1 is SGDLS and CDR2 YYNGEE. The CDR3 region has the DNA TGTGCCAGCAGCGCCAACCGAGGAGAAGATACGCAGTATTTT. As protein: CASSANRGEDTQYF.

In its sample, this clonotype was seen many times. This chain links TRBV11-2 with TRBJ2-7; 12 bases are a match to TRBD1. With V trimmed by 3 bases and J by 4 bases, 7 bases remained unmatched. The germline V gene encodes CDR1 SGHAT and CDR2 FQNNGV. The CDR3 extends over 16 amino acids. The CDR3 coding sequence is TGTGCCAGCAGCTTTTCTGGGACAGGGGGCGTTTACGAGCAGTACTTC. This encodes CASSFSGTGGVYEQYF. Supplemented by reference TRBV11-2 and TRBJ2-7, the full variable domain reads EAGVAQSPRYKIIEKRQSVAFWCNPISGHATLYWYQQILGQGPKLLIQFQNNGVVDDSQLPKDRFSAERLKGVDSTLKIQPAKLEDSAVYLCASSFSGTGGVYEQYFGPGTRLTVT.

The sample holds one count of this clonotype. J is TRBJ2-3 and V is TRBV5-1; 8 positions match TRBD2. The ends lost 0 bases at V and 4 bases at J; junction bases unmatched: 10. The CDR3 consists of 17 residues. Germline V gene sequence: CDR1 SGHRS, CDR2 YFSETQ. The DNA for the CDR3 is TGCGCCAGCAGCTTGGAGAGCGGGGGCCCAGTCGCAGATACGCAGTATTTT. It specifies CASSLESGGPVADTQYF.

This clonotype was detected ten times or more. The V gene is TRBV7-2, the J gene TRBJ2-5, with 9 bases that match TRBD2. Germline V gene data show CDR1 as SGHTA and CDR2 as FQGNSA. The CDR3 is 15 residues long. With V trimmed by 1 base and J by 5 bases, 5 bases remained unmatched. CDR3 sequence: CASSLGAGGGETQYF. In nucleotides, the CDR3 is TGTGCCAGCAGCTTAGGAGCGGGGGGCGGGGAGACCCAGTACTTC.

The chain is built from TRBV4-2 and TRBJ2-1; 12 bases are a match to TRBD2. CDR1 LGHNA and CDR2 YNFKEQ come from the germline V gene. The ends lost 1 base at V and 12 bases at J; junction bases unmatched: 7. The CDR3 has 15 amino acids. The CDR3 bases are TGTGCCAGCAGCCAAGTTTCGGCTAGCGGGGGGGGGCAGTTCTTC. It codes for CASSQVSASGGGQFF.

This clonotype was detected ten times or more. The gene calls are TRBV6-5 and TRBJ1-5; no clear D gene. The CDR3 runs 15 residues. Trimming removed 5 bases from V and 2 bases from J, with 13 bases in between. Per the germline V gene, CDR1 is MNHEY and CDR2 is SVGAGI. DNA for the CDR3: TGTGCCAGCAGTGAAAACGGTGATGGCAATCAGCCCCAGCATTTT. It is translated as CASSENGDGNQPQHF.

Only a few counts were recorded for this clonotype. The genes are TRBV20-1 and TRBJ1-4; tentative D call: TRBD1 (6 bases). The CDR3 covers 14 residues. Germline-derived CDR1 and CDR2 are DFQATT and SNEGSKA (reference sequence). The V end was cut by 3 bases, the J end by 8 bases, with 16 bases between. This chain's CDR3 is CSARRPGAQEKLFF. In DNA, the CDR3 is TGCAGTGCTAGGAGGCCGGGGGCTCAGGAAAAACTGTTTTTT.

This clonotype was counted ten times or more. The V gene is TRBV11-2, the J gene TRBJ2-7; TRBD2 might be the D (5 bases). CDR3 length: 14 amino acids. Germline-derived CDR1 and CDR2 are SGHAT and FQNNGV. Deletions cut 5 bases from V and 2 bases from J, with 13 bases between. CDR3 DNA: TGTGCCAGCAGCCCAAACCTAGCAACCTACGAGCAGTACTTC. Amino acid sequence: CASSPNLATYEQYF.